These 22 T cell receptor beta chains were all obtained from the same sample, sequenced in a study of Tregs in tolerant kidney transplant recipients. Profiled with immunoSEQ multiplex PCR; TCRdb holds only in-frame clones, not every one. The table includes around 64,000 clones, 87% detected once. Recipients received nonmyeloablative bone marrow transplants from related graft donors, with transient mixed chimerism. Sequenced here: CD4+ T cells from blood (PBMCs), sampled 6 months after the transplant. The receptors stem from a human patient who received a combined kidney and bone marrow transplant. A share of the T cells may be of graft donor origin.

The table lists this clone with a few counts. The J gene is TRBJ2-1, the V gene TRBV5-4; the match to TRBD2 covers 9 bases. V dropped 2 bases and J dropped 1; count of bases not matched to a gene: 7. The CDR3 consists of 17 residues. Germline V gene lookup returns CDR1 SGHNT and CDR2 YYREEE (reference sequence). The CDR3 DNA reads TGTGCCAGCAGCTTTCCCTATAGCGGGGGTTCCTACAATGAGCAGTTCTTC. This sequence encodes CASSFPYSGGSYNEQFF.

The chain couples TRBV5-1 to TRBJ2-7; D unresolved. Germline values: CDR1 SGHRS, CDR2 YFSETQ. This CDR3 has 13 amino acids. V lost 0 bases and J 7 bases, leaving 11 bases between the germline ends. As DNA, the CDR3 is TGCGCCAGCAGCTTGGCCCATTCTAAGGAGCAGTACTTC. Translating gives CASSLAHSKEQYF.

J is TRBJ2-3 and V is TRBV7-7; D gene uncertain. Between the trimmed V and J ends, which lost 2 bases and 0 bases, there was a span of 9 bases. Germline CDR1 is SSHAT and CDR2 is FNYEAQ (reference sequence). CDR3 length: 15 residues. Here the CDR3 reads CASSLSRASTDTQYF. For the CDR3, the DNA is TGTGCCAGCAGCTTAAGTCGCGCTAGCACAGATACGCAGTATTTT.

V usage is TRBV5-8 and J usage is TRBJ2-3; 11 nucleotides match TRBD2. V was clipped by 4 bases and J by 4 bases; unmatched bases: 8. The germline gives CDR1 SGHTS, CDR2 YDEGEE. This CDR3 region has 16 residues. This chain's CDR3 is CASSLRLAGRADTQYF. The CDR3 DNA sequence: TGTGCCAGCAGCCTGCGACTAGCGGGGAGGGCAGATACGCAGTATTTT.

V is TRBV18 and J is TRBJ2-1, with unresolved D. The V gene's germline CDR1 is KGHSH and CDR2 LQKENI. V lost 4 bases and J 0 bases, leaving 13 bases between the germline ends. CDR3 length: 16 residues. CDR3 sequence (DNA): TGTGCCAGCTCACTCGCGCCCTTGAGCTCCTACAATGAGCAGTTCTTC. Translated: CASSLAPLSSYNEQFF.

The CDR3 is CASSPTGESQPQHF. The DNA of the CDR3 is TGTGCCAGCTCGCCTACAGGGGAAAGTCAGCCCCAGCATTTT. The rearrangement links TRBV18 to TRBJ1-5; 7 bases are a match to TRBD1. The CDR3 totals 14 residues. From germline, CDR1 is KGHSH and CDR2 LQKENI. Trimming cost V 6 bases and J 6 bases; bases outside gene matches: 8.

The chain joins TRBV4-2 to TRBJ2-3; D gene ambiguous. V gave up 2 bases and J gave up 6 bases, with 6 bases separating them. Per the germline V gene, CDR1 is LGHNA and CDR2 is YNFKEQ. This CDR3 region has 12 residues. The CDR3 DNA sequence: TGTGCCAGCAGCCAATCCCGGGATACGCAGTATTTT. This gives the protein CASSQSRDTQYF.

The rearrangement joins TRBV2 to TRBJ2-1; D is unclear. V lost 1 base to trimming and J lost 11 bases, with 6 bases between them. This CDR3 region has 11 residues. The V gene's germline CDR1 is SNHLY and CDR2 FYNNEI. DNA of the CDR3: TGTGCCAGCAGTGAAGGGCAGAAGCAGTTCTTC. It specifies CASSEGQKQFF.

This rearrangement joins TRBV5-6 to TRBJ2-2; 7 bases fit TRBD1. The V segment lost 1 base and the J segment 5 bases; nucleotides outside the gene matches: 5. Germline CDR1 SGHDT, CDR2 YYEEEE. The CDR3 extends over 15 amino acids. Written as DNA, the CDR3 is TGTGCCAGCAGCTTGCTGGGACAGATGACCGGGGAGCTGTTTTTT. Amino acids: CASSLLGQMTGELFF. The full variable domain, its missing parts supplied by reference TRBV5-6 and TRBJ2-2, is DAGVTQSPTHLIKTRGQQVTLRCSPKSGHDTVSWYQQALGQGPQFIFQYYEEEERQRGNFPDRFSGHQFPNYSSELNVNALLLGDSALYLCASSLLGQMTGELFFGEGSRLTVL.

The gene calls are TRBV7-2 and TRBJ2-7, with TRBD2 identical over 7 bases. This CDR3 has 14 residues. The V gene's germline CDR1 is SGHTA and CDR2 FQGNSA. V shed 5 bases and J 3 bases; nucleotides not matched to a gene: 7. CDR3 DNA sequence: TGTGCCAGCAGCCCCTTAGCGGGTCACTACGAGCAGTACTTC. It encodes CASSPLAGHYEQYF.

The chain combines TRBV7-3 with TRBJ2-7; D perhaps matches TRBD1 (5 bases). This CDR3 has 13 amino acids. V was cut by 0 bases and J by 6 bases, with 9 bases left in between. CDR1 SGHTA and CDR2 FQGTGA come from the germline V gene. CDR3 DNA sequence: TGTGCCAGCAGCTTAACCCCAGGGCTCGAGCAGTACTTC. Amino acids: CASSLTPGLEQYF.

The rearrangement joins TRBV11-3 to TRBJ2-3; 10 bases are a match to TRBD2. This CDR3 is built from 16 residues. Germline assignment: CDR1 SGHNT and CDR2 YENEEA. Losses at the gene ends were 5 bases for V and 2 bases for J; bases not matched to a gene: 7. The CDR3 loop is CASSLGLAENTDTQYF. In nucleotides, the CDR3 is TGTGCCAGCAGCCTCGGACTAGCGGAGAACACAGATACGCAGTATTTT.

The chain links TRBV4-1 to TRBJ2-7; no firm D call. The CDR3 consists of 13 residues. Trimming shortened V by 1 base and J by 1 base, and 5 bases separated the two germline ends. Looked up from germline, CDR1 is MGHRA and CDR2 is YSYEKL. The CDR3 nucleotides are TGCGCCAGCAGCCAAGCCGGTTCCTACGAGCAGTACTTC. As protein: CASSQAGSYEQYF.

The chain employs TRBV4-2 and TRBJ2-3; D remains unclear. The V end lost 0 bases, the J end lost 4 bases, and 8 bases lay between the germline ends. CDR1 is LGHNA and CDR2 is YNFKEQ in the germline V gene. CDR3 size: 14 residues. The CDR3 region has the DNA TGTGCCAGCAGCCAAGATCTTGTTCCAGATACGCAGTATTTT. This gives the protein CASSQDLVPDTQYF.

The chain is built from TRBV5-4 and TRBJ2-7; 7 bases align to TRBD1. Unmatched junction bases numbered 9, after V lost 1 base and J lost 2 bases. Germline CDR1 SGHNT, CDR2 YYREEE (reference sequence). The CDR3 totals 16 residues. CDR3 DNA: TGTGCCAGCAGCTTGTCTCCGGGACAGATTGCCTACGAGCAGTACTTC. It specifies CASSLSPGQIAYEQYF.

The chain uses TRBV30 and TRBJ1-2; tentative D call: TRBD1 (6 bases). There are 13 residues in the CDR3. Germline CDR1 is GTSNPN and CDR2 is SVGIG (reference sequence). The V and J ends lost 5 bases and 3 bases respectively, with 13 bases between them. The CDR3 sequence: CAWGQNPDYGYTF. The CDR3 coding sequence is TGTGCCTGGGGACAGAACCCCGACTATGGCTACACCTTC.

The chain is built from TRBV19 and TRBJ1-2; TRBD1 matches at 7 bases. The germline V gene encodes CDR1 LNHDA and CDR2 SQIVND (reference sequence). Trimming removed 7 bases from V and 1 base from J; junction bases left unmatched: 6. This CDR3 contains 14 residues. CDR3: CASKITGDNYGYTF. The DNA of the CDR3 is TGTGCCAGTAAGATTACAGGGGATAACTATGGCTACACCTTC.

This clone was detected a few times. V usage is TRBV4-1 and J usage is TRBJ1-1; 7 bases line up with TRBD1. The CDR3 is 14 residues long. Trimming cost V 1 base and J 3 bases; bases outside gene matches: 2. Germline V gives CDR1 MGHRA, CDR2 YSYEKL. CDR3 in amino acids: CASSQATGDTEAFF. In DNA, the CDR3 is TGCGCCAGCAGCCAAGCCACAGGGGACACTGAAGCTTTCTTT.

The V gene is TRBV2, the J gene TRBJ2-7, with D perhaps matching TRBD1 (5 bases). The CDR3 totals 17 residues. CDR1 and CDR2 from the germline V gene are SNHLY and FYNNEI. The V end lost 0 bases, the J end lost 2 bases, and 17 bases lay between the germline ends. This CDR3 reads CASSEALWSREAYEQYF. CDR3 DNA sequence: TGTGCCAGCAGTGAAGCGCTTTGGAGCAGGGAAGCCTACGAGCAGTACTTC.

This chain links TRBV5-4 with TRBJ2-7, with TRBD1 matching 9 bases. The V gene end was trimmed by 5 bases and the J gene end by 3 bases; junction bases not matched to a gene: 6. CDR1 is SGHNT and CDR2 is YYREEE in the germline V gene (reference sequence). The CDR3 has 14 residues. CDR3 sequence: CASREGQGVYEQYF. In nucleotides, the CDR3 is TGTGCCAGCAGAGAGGGACAGGGTGTCTACGAGCAGTACTTC. The full variable domain, its missing parts supplied by reference TRBV5-4 and TRBJ2-7, is ETGVTQSPTHLIKTRGQQVTLRCSSQSGHNTVSWYQQALGQGPQFIFQYYREEENGRGNFPPRFSGLQFPNYSSELNVNALELDDSALYLCASREGQGVYEQYFGPGTRLTVT.

The chain is built from TRBV4-3 and TRBJ2-1, with 7 bases fitting TRBD2. The CDR3 runs 17 residues. Germline loops: CDR1 LGHNA, CDR2 YSLEER. V dropped 0 bases and J dropped 2; count of bases not matched to a gene: 7. CDR3 loop: CASSQELRGRAYNEQFF. The CDR3 DNA reads TGCGCCAGCAGCCAAGAACTACGGGGGAGGGCCTACAATGAGCAGTTCTTC.

The gene calls are TRBV7-2 and TRBJ1-6, with D possibly matching TRBD1 (6 bases). The CDR3 extends over 15 amino acids. The V end lost 5 bases, the J end lost 9 bases, and 17 bases lay between the germline ends. Germline CDR1 is SGHTA and CDR2 is FQGNSA. In DNA form, the CDR3 reads TGTGCCAGCAGCCCCATGGGCGGGGGCGCTTCACCCCTCCACTTT. Translation gives CASSPMGGGASPLHF.